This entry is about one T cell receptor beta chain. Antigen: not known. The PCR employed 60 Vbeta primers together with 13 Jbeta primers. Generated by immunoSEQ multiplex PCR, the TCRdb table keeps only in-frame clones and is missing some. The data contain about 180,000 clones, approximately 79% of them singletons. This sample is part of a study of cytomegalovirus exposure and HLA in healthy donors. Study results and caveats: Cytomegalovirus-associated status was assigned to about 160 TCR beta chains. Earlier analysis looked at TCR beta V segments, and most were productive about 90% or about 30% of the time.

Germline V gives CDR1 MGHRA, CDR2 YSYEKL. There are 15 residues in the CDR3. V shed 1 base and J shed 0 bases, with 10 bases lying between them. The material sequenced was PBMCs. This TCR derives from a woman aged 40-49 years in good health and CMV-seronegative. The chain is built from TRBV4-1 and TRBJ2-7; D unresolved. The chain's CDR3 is CASSQARAISYEQYF. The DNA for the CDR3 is TGCGCCAGCAGCCAAGCCCGAGCGATCTCCTACGAGCAGTACTTC.